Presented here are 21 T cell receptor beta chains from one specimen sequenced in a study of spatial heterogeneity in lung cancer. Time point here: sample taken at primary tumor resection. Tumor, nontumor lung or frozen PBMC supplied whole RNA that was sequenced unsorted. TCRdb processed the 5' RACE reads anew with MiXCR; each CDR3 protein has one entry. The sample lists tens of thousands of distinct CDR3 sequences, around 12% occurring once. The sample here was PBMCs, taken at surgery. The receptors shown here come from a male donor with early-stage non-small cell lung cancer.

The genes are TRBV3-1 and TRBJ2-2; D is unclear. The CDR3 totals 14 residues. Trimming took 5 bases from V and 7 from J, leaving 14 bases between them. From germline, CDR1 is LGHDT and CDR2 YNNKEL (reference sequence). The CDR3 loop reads CASSSTPVGGELFF. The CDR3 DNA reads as TGTGCCAGCAGCTCGACACCCGTGGGCGGGGAGCTGTTTTTT. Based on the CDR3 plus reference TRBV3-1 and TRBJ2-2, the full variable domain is DTAVSQTPKYLVTQMGNDKSIKCEQNLGHDTMYWYKQDSKKFLKIMFSYNNKELIINETVPNRFSPKSPDKAHLNLHINSLELGDSAVYFCASSSTPVGGELFFGEGSRLTVL.

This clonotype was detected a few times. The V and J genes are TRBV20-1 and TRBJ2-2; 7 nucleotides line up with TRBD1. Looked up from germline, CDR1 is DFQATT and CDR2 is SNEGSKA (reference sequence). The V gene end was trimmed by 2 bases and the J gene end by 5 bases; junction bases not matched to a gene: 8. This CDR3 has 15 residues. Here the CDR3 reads CSARTGQVKTGELFF. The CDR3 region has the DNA TGCAGTGCTAGAACCGGACAGGTCAAGACCGGGGAGCTGTTTTTT.

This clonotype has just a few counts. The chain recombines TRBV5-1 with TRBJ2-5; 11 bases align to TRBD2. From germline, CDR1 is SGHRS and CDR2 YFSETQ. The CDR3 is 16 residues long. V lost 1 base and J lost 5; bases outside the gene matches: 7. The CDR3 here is CASSLMVAGGQETQYF. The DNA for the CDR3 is TGCGCCAGCAGCTTGATGGTAGCGGGGGGGCAGGAGACCCAGTACTTC.

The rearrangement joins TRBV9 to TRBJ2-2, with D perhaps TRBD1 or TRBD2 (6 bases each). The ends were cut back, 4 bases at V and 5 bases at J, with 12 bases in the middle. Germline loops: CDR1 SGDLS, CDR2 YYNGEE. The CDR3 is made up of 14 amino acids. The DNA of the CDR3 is TGTGCCAGCAGCTCCGGGGGCGTTACCGGGGAGCTGTTTTTT. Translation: CASSSGGVTGELFF. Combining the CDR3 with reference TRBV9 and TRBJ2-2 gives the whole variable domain DSGVTQTPKHLITATGQRVTLRCSPRSGDLSVYWYQQSLDQGLQFLIQYYNGEERAKGNILERFSAQQFPDLHSELNLSSLELGDSALYFCASSSGGVTGELFFGEGSRLTVL.

The CDR3 protein is CSASERGRSGNTEAFF. Written as DNA, the CDR3 is TGCAGTGCTAGTGAAAGGGGAAGATCGGGGAACACTGAAGCTTTCTTT. This chain joins TRBV20-1 and TRBJ1-1; tentative D call: TRBD1 (5 bases). The CDR3 length is 16 residues. The V and J ends lost 3 bases and 1 base respectively, with 18 bases between them. Germline V gene sequence: CDR1 DFQATT, CDR2 SNEGSKA (reference sequence).

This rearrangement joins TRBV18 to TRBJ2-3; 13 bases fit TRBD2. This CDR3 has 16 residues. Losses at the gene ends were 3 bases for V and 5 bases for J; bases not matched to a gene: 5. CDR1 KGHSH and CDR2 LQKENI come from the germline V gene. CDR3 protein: CASSPGTSGTKDTQYF. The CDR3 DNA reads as TGTGCCAGCTCACCCGGGACTAGCGGGACGAAAGATACGCAGTATTTT. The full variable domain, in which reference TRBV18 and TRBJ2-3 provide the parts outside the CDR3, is NAGVMQNPRHLVRRRGQEARLRCSPMKGHSHVYWYRQLPEEGLKFMVYLQKENIIDESGMPKERFSAEFPKEGPSILRIQQVVRGDSAAYFCASSPGTSGTKDTQYFGPGTRLTVL.

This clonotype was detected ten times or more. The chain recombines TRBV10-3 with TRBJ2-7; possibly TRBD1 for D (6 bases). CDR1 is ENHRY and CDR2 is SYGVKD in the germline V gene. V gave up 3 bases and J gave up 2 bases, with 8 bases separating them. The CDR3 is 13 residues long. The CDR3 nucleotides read TGTGCCATCAGTGAAGGGGGAACCTACGAGCAGTACTTC. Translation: CAISEGGTYEQYF.

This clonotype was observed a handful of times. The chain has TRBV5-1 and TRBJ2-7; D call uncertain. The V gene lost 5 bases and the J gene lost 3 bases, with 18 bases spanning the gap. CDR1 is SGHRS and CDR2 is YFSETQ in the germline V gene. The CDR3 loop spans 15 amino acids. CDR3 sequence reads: CASSSNPTVHYEQYF. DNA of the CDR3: TGCGCCAGCAGTTCAAACCCTACTGTTCACTACGAGCAGTACTTC.

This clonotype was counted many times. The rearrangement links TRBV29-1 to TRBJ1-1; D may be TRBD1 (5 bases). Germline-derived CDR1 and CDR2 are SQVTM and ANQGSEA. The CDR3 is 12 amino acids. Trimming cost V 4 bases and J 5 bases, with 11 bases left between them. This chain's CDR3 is CSVGEGRTEAFF. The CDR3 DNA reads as TGCAGCGTTGGGGAGGGGAGGACTGAAGCTTTCTTT.

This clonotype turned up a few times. In DNA, the CDR3 is TGCAGCGTTGAAGGGGGGGAAGGGAGCAATCAGCCCCAGCATTTT. Translated: CSVEGGEGSNQPQHF. The chain is built from TRBV29-1 and TRBJ1-5, with D possibly matching TRBD1 (5 bases). Trimming cost V 1 base and J 1 base, with 11 bases left between them. Germline V gives CDR1 SQVTM, CDR2 ANQGSEA. This CDR3 comprises 15 residues. Based on the CDR3 plus reference TRBV29-1 and TRBJ1-5, the full variable domain is SAVISQKPSRDICQRGTSLTIQCQVDSQVTMMFWYRQQPGQSLTLIATANQGSEATYESGFVIDKFPISRPNLTFSTLTVSNMSPEDSSIYLCSVEGGEGSNQPQHFGDGTRLSIL.

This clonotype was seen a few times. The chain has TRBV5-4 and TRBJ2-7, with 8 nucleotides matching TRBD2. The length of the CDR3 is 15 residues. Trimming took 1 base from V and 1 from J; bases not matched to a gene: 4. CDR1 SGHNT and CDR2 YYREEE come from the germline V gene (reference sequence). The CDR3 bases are TGTGCCAGCAGCTTGTACACTAGCGGATCCTACGAGCAGTACTTC. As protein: CASSLYTSGSYEQYF.

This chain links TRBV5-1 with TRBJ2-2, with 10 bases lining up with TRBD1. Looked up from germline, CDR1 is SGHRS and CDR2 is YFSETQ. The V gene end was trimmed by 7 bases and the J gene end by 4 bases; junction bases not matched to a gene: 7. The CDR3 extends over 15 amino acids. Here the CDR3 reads CASSTGTGATGELFF. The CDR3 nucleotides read TGCGCCAGCTCTACCGGGACAGGGGCCACCGGGGAGCTGTTTTTT.

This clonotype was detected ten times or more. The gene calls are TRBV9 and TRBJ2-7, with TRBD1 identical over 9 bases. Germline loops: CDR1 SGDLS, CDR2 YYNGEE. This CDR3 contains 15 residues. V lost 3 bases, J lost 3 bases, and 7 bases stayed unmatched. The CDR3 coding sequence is TGTGCCAGCAGCGCAGCGGACAGGGGTTTCTACGAGCAGTACTTC. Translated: CASSAADRGFYEQYF.

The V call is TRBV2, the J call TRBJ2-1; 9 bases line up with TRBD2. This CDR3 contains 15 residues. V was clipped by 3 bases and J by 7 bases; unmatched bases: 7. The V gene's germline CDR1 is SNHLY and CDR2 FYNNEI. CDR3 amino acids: CASSDGGGGWNEQFF. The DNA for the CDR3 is TGTGCCAGCAGTGACGGCGGGGGGGGCTGGAATGAGCAGTTCTTC.

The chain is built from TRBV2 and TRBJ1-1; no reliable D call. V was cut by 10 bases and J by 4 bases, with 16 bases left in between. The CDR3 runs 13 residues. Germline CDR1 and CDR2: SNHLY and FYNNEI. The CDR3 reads CATCEGLGTEAFF. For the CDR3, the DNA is TGTGCCACCTGCGAAGGACTTGGCACTGAAGCTTTCTTT.

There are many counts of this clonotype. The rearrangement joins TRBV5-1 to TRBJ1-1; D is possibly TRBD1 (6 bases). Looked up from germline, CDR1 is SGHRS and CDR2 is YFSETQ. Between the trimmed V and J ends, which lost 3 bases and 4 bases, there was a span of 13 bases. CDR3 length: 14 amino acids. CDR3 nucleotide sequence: TGCGCCAGCAGCTCGACAGGAGAAACCACTGAAGCTTTCTTT. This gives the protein CASSSTGETTEAFF.

The CDR3 coding sequence is TGTGCCAGCAGCTTAAAGCCCTACAGGGTGTCGTCTGGGGCCAACGTCCTGACTTTC. This encodes CASSLKPYRVSSGANVLTF. The chain links TRBV11-2 to TRBJ2-6; D is possibly TRBD1 (6 bases). Per the germline V gene, CDR1 is SGHAT and CDR2 is FQNNGV. The V end lost 2 bases, the J end lost 1 base, and 18 bases lay between the germline ends. The CDR3 runs 19 residues.

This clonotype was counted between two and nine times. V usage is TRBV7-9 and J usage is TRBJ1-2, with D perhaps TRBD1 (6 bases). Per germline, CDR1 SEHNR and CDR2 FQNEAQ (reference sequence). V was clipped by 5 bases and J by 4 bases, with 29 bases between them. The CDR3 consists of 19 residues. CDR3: CASSPQRMKYRDKGYGYTF. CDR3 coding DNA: TGTGCCAGCAGCCCTCAGCGGATGAAGTACAGGGATAAGGGCTATGGCTACACCTTC.

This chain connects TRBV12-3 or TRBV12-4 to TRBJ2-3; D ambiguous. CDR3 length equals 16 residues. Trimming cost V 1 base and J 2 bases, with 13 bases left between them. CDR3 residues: CASSLDGSLPTDTQYF. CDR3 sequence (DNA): TGTGCCAGCAGTTTAGATGGTAGCCTTCCCACAGATACGCAGTATTTT.

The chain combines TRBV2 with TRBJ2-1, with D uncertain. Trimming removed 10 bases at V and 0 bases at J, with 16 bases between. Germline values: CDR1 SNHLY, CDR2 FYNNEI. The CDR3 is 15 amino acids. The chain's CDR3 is CATRSRRNSYNEQFF. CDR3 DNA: TGTGCCACCCGGTCTCGGCGGAACTCCTACAATGAGCAGTTCTTC.

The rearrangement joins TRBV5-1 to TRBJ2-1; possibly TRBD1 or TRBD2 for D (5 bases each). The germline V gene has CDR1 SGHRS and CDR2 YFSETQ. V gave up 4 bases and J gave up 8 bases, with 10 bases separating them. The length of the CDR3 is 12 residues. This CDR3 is CASSPEGYEQFF. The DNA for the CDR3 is TGCGCCAGCAGCCCAGAGGGGTATGAGCAGTTCTTC.